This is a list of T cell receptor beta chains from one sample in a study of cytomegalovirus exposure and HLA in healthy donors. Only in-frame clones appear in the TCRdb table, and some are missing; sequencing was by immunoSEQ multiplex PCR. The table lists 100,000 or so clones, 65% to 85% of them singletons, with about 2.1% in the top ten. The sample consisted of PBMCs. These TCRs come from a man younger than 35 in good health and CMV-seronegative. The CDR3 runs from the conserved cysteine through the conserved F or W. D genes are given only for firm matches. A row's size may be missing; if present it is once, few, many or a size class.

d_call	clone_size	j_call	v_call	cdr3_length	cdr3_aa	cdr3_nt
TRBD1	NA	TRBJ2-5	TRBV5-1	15	CASSLHKQGEETQYF	TGCGCCAGCAGCTTGCACAAACAGGGGGAGGAGACCCAGTACTTC
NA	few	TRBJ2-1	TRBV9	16	CASPFSRGLSYNEQFF	TGTGCCAGCCCCTTCTCCCGGGGTCTGTCCTACAATGAGCAGTTCTTC
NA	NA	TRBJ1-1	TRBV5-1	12	CASSLLNTEAFF	TGCGCCAGCAGCCTATTGAACACTGAAGCTTTCTTT
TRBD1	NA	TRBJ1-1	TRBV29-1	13	CSVVEGANTEAFF	TGCAGCGTTGTGGAGGGGGCAAACACTGAAGCTTTCTTT
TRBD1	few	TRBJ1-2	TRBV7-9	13	CASSRQGSSGYTF	TGTGCCAGCAGCCGACAGGGATCAAGCGGCTACACCTTC
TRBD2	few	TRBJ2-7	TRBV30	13	CAWCPGTSGEQYF	TGTGCCTGGTGCCCTGGGACTAGCGGCGAGCAGTACTTC
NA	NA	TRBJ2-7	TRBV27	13	CASSLNSPYEQYF	TGTGCCAGCAGTTTGAACAGTCCCTACGAGCAGTACTTC
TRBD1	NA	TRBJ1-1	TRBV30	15	CAWTLSGGAGTEAFF	TGTGCCTGGACTTTGTCAGGGGGCGCGGGCACTGAAGCTTTCTTT
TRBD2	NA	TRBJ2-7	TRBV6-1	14	CASSEAAGYYEQYF	TGTGCCAGCAGTGAAGCAGCGGGATACTACGAGCAGTACTTC
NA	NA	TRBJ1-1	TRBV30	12	CAWGQGATEAFF	TGTGCCTGGGGGCAGGGCGCAACTGAAGCTTTCTTT
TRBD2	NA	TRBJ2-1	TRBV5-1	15	CASTRLAGSYNEQFF	TGCGCCAGCACCCGACTAGCGGGCTCCTACAATGAGCAGTTCTTC
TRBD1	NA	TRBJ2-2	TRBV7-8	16	CASSLWTGANTGELFF	TGTGCCAGCAGCCTCTGGACAGGGGCGAACACCGGGGAGCTGTTTTTT
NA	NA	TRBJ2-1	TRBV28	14	CASSLGLSFGEQFF	TGTGCCAGCAGTTTGGGGCTAAGCTTTGGTGAGCAGTTCTTC
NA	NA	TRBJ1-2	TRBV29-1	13	CSVGGLPPRGYTF	TGCAGCGTCGGGGGGCTGCCCCCTCGGGGCTACACCTTC
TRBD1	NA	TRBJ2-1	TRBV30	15	CAWTLRTGIGNEQFF	TGTGCCTGGACCCTGAGGACAGGGATCGGCAATGAGCAGTTCTTC
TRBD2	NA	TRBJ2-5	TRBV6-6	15	CASSYRSGYQETQYF	TGTGCCAGCAGTTACCGTAGCGGGTACCAAGAGACCCAGTACTTC
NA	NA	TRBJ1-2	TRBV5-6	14	CASSLVQSLYGYTF	TGTGCCAGCAGCTTGGTACAGTCACTCTATGGCTACACCTTC
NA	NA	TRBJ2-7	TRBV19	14	CASMMSGMGYEQYF	TGTGCCAGTATGATGAGCGGTATGGGGTACGAGCAGTACTTC
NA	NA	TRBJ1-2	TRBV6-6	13	CASSYGQNYGYTF	TGTGCCAGCAGTTACGGACAGAACTATGGCTACACCTTC
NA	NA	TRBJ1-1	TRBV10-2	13	CASSGAGLAEAFF	TGCGCCAGCAGTGGTGCAGGGCTTGCTGAAGCTTTCTTT
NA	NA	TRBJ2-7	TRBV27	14	CASRLRGRESEQYF	TGTGCCAGCCGACTCCGGGGGCGGGAGAGCGAGCAGTACTTC
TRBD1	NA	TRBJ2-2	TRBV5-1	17	CASSLLGDRGVSGELFF	TGCGCCAGCAGCTTGTTGGGCGACAGGGGAGTCTCCGGGGAGCTGTTTTTT
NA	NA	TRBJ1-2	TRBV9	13	CASSVSPTDGYTF	TGTGCCAGCAGCGTATCCCCGACAGATGGCTACACCTTC
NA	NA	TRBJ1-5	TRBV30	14	CAWSVAGPQTPQHF	TGTGCCTGGAGTGTAGCGGGCCCGCAGACGCCCCAGCATTTT
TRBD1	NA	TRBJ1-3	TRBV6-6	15	CASSYGQDYGNTIYF	TGTGCCAGCAGTTATGGACAGGACTATGGAAACACCATATATTTT
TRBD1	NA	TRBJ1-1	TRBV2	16	CASSSQPTGYGTEAFF	TGTGCCAGCAGTTCACAGCCGACAGGGTACGGGACTGAAGCTTTCTTT
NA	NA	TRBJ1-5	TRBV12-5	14	CASGGGNSNQPQHF	TGTGCTAGTGGTGGGGGCAATAGCAATCAGCCCCAGCATTTT
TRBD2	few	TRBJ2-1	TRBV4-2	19	CASSRTGAGGVSSYNEQFF	TGTGCCAGCAGCCGTACCGGAGCGGGAGGTGTATCCTCCTACAATGAGCAGTTCTTC
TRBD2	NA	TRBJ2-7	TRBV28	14	CASTTSVNTYEQYF	TGTGCCAGCACCACTAGCGTCAATACCTACGAGCAGTACTTC
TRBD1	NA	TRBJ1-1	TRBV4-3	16	CASSQDRAGGVTEAFF	TGCGCCAGCAGCCAAGATCGTGCAGGGGGCGTCACTGAAGCTTTCTTT
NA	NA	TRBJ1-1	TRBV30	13	CAWSVRVNTEAFF	TGTGCCTGGAGTGTAAGAGTGAACACTGAAGCTTTCTTT
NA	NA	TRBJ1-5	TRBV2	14	CASKGQSSNQPQHF	TGTGCCAGCAAAGGACAGTCTAGCAATCAGCCCCAGCATTTT
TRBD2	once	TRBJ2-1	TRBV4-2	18	CASTHTPPSGSAHNEQFF	TGTGCCAGCACCCATACCCCACCTAGCGGGAGTGCCCACAATGAGCAGTTCTTC
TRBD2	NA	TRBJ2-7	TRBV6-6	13	CASGGAGGPEQYF	TGTGCCAGCGGGGGGGCGGGAGGGCCCGAGCAGTACTTC
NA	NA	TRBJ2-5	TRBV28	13	CASSQVSRETQYF	TGTGCCAGCAGCCAAGTCTCGAGGGAGACCCAGTACTTC
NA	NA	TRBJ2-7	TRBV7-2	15	CASRQRGPSSYEQYF	TGTGCCAGCAGACAACGGGGTCCCAGCTCCTACGAGCAGTACTTC
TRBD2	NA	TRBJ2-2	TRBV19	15	CASSMSGRGVGELFF	TGTGCCAGTAGTATGAGCGGGAGAGGTGTCGGGGAGCTGTTTTTT
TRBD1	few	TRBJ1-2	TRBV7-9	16	CASSTQGALANYGYTF	TGTGCCAGCAGCACCCAGGGGGCCTTGGCTAACTATGGCTACACCTTC
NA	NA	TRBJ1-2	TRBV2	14	CASSPLGPGYGYTF	TGTGCCAGCAGCCCTTTGGGGCCAGGGTATGGCTACACCTTC
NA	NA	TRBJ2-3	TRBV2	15	CASSRGTDIGRPQYF	TGTGCCAGCAGCCGCGGGACGGACATAGGTAGGCCGCAGTATTTT
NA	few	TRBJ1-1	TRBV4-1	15	CASSQVRGANTEAFF	TGCGCCAGCAGCCAAGTTCGGGGTGCGAACACTGAAGCTTTCTTT
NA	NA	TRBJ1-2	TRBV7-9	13	CASSLREGYGYTF	TGTGCCAGCAGCTTAAGGGAGGGCTATGGCTACACCTTC
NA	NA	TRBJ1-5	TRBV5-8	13	CASSFGDKLSQHF	TGTGCCAGCAGCTTCGGGGACAAACTTTCACAGCATTTT
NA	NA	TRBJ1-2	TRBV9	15	CASSAGSLIIYGYTF	TGTGCCAGCAGCGCGGGGTCCCTGATCATCTATGGCTACACCTTC
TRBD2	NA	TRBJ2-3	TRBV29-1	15	CSVFPLAGLTDTQYF	TGCAGCGTTTTTCCCTTAGCGGGACTCACAGATACGCAGTATTTT
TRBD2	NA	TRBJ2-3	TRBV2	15	CASSEGGRGTDTQYF	TGTGCCAGCAGTGAGGGAGGGAGAGGCACAGATACGCAGTATTTT
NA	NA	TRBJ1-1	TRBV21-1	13	CASRGAPNTEAFF	TGTGCCAGCAGAGGGGCTCCGAACACTGAAGCTTTCTTT
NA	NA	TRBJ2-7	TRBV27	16	CASSLSPGTRSYEQYF	TGTGCCAGCAGTTTATCTCCGGGGACTCGATCCTACGAGCAGTACTTC
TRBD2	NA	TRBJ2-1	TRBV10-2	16	CASSESPSGAYNEQFF	TGCGCCAGCAGTGAGAGCCCTAGCGGGGCTTACAATGAGCAGTTCTTC
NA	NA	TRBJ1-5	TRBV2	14	CASIPDGGNQPQHF	TGTGCCAGCATACCGGACGGGGGGAATCAGCCCCAGCATTTT
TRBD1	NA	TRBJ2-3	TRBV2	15	CASSGGQGMTDTQYF	TGTGCCAGCAGCGGGGGACAGGGTATGACAGATACGCAGTATTTT
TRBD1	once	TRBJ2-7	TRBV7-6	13	CASSHRDSYEQYF	TGTGCCAGCAGCCACCGGGACAGCTACGAGCAGTACTTC
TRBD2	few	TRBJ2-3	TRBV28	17	CASSTDFGLAGTDTQYF	TGTGCCAGCAGTACGGACTTCGGACTAGCGGGTACAGATACGCAGTATTTT
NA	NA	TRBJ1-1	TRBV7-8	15	CASSSFSGGNTEAFF	TGTGCCAGCAGCTCGTTCTCCGGGGGAAACACTGAAGCTTTCTTT
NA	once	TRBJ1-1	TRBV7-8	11	CASSQQFEAFF	TGTGCCAGCAGCCAACAGTTTGAAGCTTTCTTT